This T cell receptor beta chain was observed in a study of vaccination effects on CD4 cells after COVID-19. Study in general: Each participant was administered two doses of either the BNT162b2 or the mRNA-1273 vaccine.

Peptide-pool stimulation followed by sequencing identified expanded antigen-specific CD4+ clonotypes in the ViraFEST assay. Cultured cells yielded isolated CD4+ T cells after around 10 days. Having tested negative for nucleocapsid antibodies, the vaccine recipients showed no prior SARS-CoV-2 infection. IL-2 at 10 IU/ml and peptides at around 9.6 ug/ml were added to cultured PBMC, around 2.2 million per well. Regarding this clone: The antigen is undetermined.

The assay was immunoSEQ multiplex PCR, and TCRdb's table has in-frame clones only and misses some. The data hold tens of thousands of clones, with about 79% observed a single time. This TCR came from a human donor who received a COVID-19 vaccine. Sequenced here: CD4+ T cells from PBMCs cultured with SARS-CoV-2 spike peptides, sampled before COVID-19 vaccination.

This CDR3 is CAISESAAGYGYTF. The CDR3 nucleotides are TGTGCCATCAGTGAGTCGGCGGCAGGGTATGGCTACACCTTC. J is TRBJ1-2 and V is TRBV10-3; a weak D match, TRBD1 (5 bases). The CDR3 is 14 amino acids. V lost 0 bases and J lost 5, with 10 bases in between. The V gene's germline CDR1 is ENHRY and CDR2 SYGVKD.